A selection of T cell receptor beta chains follows, all from one sample in a study of T cells after yellow fever vaccination. TCRdb independently ran MiXCR on the 5' RACE reads; one entry per CDR3 protein. The data show approximately 300,000 distinct CDR3 sequences, 6.8% seen once. Sequenced material: PBMCs, taken more than 40 days after the first yellow fever vaccination. These receptors came from a man between 18 and 35 years old who received the YFV17D yellow fever vaccine. CDR3s include the opening cysteine and the closing phenylalanine or tryptophan. D genes are given only for firm matches.

J gene,V gene,D gene,CDR3 protein
TRBJ1-3,TRBV9,.,CASSVGGNSGNTIYF
TRBJ2-2,TRBV7-8,TRBD1,CASSPTGTGGISRELFF
TRBJ1-2,TRBV30,.,CAWSSPQLLGYTF
TRBJ1-2,TRBV7-9,.,CASSSTANYGYTF
TRBJ1-1,TRBV20-1,.,CSARDAFF
TRBJ2-2,TRBV5-6,.,CASRLGFTGELFF
TRBJ2-3,TRBV6-2/TRBV6-3,.,CASRNGNTDTQYF
TRBJ2-1,TRBV5-4,.,CASSLGWGDDLRTYNEQFF
TRBJ2-5,TRBV7-9,.,CASNFGGETQYF
TRBJ1-1,TRBV29-1,.,CSVSILGGTEAFF
TRBJ1-1,TRBV5-1,.,CASSLVSGQNTEAFF
TRBJ2-5,TRBV29-1,TRBD1,CSAGQGIVQETQYF
TRBJ2-4,TRBV7-2,.,CASSPTSRNIQYF
TRBJ1-1,TRBV5-5,.,CASIMGSGRTEAFF
TRBJ1-2,TRBV5-1,TRBD1,CASSVGQGDGYTF
TRBJ2-7,TRBV5-1,.,CASSSTEYEQYF
TRBJ2-2,TRBV5-8,.,CASSPRWRPLGTGELFF
TRBJ2-6,TRBV18,.,CASSPRVVGQDFSGANVLTF
TRBJ2-5,TRBV11-2,.,CASSLKGSSGETQYF
TRBJ2-3,TRBV6-2/TRBV6-3,TRBD1,CASSLGQGDTTDTQYF
TRBJ2-1,TRBV12-3/TRBV12-4,TRBD2,CASSPSSGGLNSYNEQFF
TRBJ1-5,TRBV9,TRBD1,CASSHGTALQPQHF
TRBJ1-3,TRBV15,.,CATSWVGGNTIYF
TRBJ2-1,TRBV20-1,.,CSAGSFLAVYNEQFF
TRBJ2-1,TRBV18,.,CASSLSGAREGATGQFF
TRBJ2-1,TRBV4-1,.,CASSPHPRGYNNEQFF
TRBJ1-4,TRBV7-3,.,CASSQLAGSNF